The T cell receptor (beta chain) under discussion was sequenced for a study of blood T cells in healthy people across ages. Germline V gene data show CDR1 as SGHTA and CDR2 as FQGNSA. Unmatched junction bases numbered 7, after V lost 5 bases and J lost 6 bases. The length of the CDR3 is 15 residues. A J-beta primer mix and a sample-barcoded 5' primer were used in a second PCR of roughly 6 to 11 cycles. TCRdb independently ran MiXCR on the 5' RACE reads; one entry per CDR3 protein. In the table there are about 670,000 distinct CDR3 sequences, 40% to 50% of which are singletons. This clonotype was detected a few times.

Source material: blood. The TCR originated in a man at least 80 years old in good health. V usage is TRBV7-2 and J usage is TRBJ2-1, with 10 bases aligning to TRBD1. The CDR3 nucleotides are TGTGCCAGCAGCCACTGGGACAGGGGAGGCAATGAGCAGTTCTTC. Protein sequence: CASSHWDRGGNEQFF.